The source of this T cell receptor (beta chain) is a study of blood T cell repertoires in COVID-19. Study at large: The analysed material was cDNA or gDNA that came from T cells, B-cell-depleted T cells, or PBMCs.

Profiled with immunoSEQ multiplex PCR; TCRdb holds only in-frame clones, not every one. Of hundreds of thousands of clones in the sample, 70% to 90% were seen once. V gave up 8 bases and J gave up 2 bases, with 18 bases separating them. The germline CDR1 and CDR2 sequences are MDHEN and SYDVKM. The CDR3 is made up of 16 amino acids. The chain has TRBV28 and TRBJ2-2; the D gene is possibly TRBD1 (6 bases). The material sequenced was peripheral blood. The clonotype originates from a man younger than 30 with active or convalescent COVID-19. CDR3 sequence: CASRIRTVPNTGELFF. Here the CDR3 DNA reads TGTGCCAGCCGCATTCGGACAGTCCCTAACACCGGGGAGCTGTTTTTT.